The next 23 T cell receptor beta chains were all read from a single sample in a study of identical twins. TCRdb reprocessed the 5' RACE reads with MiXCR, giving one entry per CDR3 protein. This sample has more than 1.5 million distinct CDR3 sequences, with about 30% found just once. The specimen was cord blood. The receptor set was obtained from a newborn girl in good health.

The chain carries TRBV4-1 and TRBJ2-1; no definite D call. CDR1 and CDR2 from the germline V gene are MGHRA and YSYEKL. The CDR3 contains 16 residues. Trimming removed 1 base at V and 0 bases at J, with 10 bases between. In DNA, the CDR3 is TGCGCCAGCAGCCAAGTTTGGGGTTTCTCCTACAATGAGCAGTTCTTC. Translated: CASSQVWGFSYNEQFF.

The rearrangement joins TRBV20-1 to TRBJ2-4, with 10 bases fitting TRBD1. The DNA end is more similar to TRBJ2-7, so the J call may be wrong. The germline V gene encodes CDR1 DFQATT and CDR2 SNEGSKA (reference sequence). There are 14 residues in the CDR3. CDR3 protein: CSARERTGGYEQYF. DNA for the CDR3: TGCAGTGCTAGAGAAAGGACAGGGGGCTACGAGCAGTACTTC.

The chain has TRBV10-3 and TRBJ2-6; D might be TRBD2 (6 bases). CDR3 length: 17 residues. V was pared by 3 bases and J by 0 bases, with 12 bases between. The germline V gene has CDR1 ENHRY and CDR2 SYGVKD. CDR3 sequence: CAISELAPNSGANVLTF. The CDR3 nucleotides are TGTGCCATCAGTGAACTAGCCCCTAACTCTGGGGCCAACGTCCTGACTTTC.

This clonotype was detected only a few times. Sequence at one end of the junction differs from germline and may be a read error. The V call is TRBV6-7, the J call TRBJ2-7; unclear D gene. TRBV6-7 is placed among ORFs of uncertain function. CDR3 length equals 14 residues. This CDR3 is CVSKCAAGDYEQYF. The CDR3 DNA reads TGTGTCAGCAAGTGTGCGGCCGGCGACTACGAGCAGTACTTC.

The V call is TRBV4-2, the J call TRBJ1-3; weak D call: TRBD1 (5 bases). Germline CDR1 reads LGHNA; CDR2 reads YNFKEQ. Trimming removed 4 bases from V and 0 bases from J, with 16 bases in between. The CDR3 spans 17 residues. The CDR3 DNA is TGTGCCAGCAGCCTCAGTACAAGGGGTAGCTCTGGAAACACCATATATTTT. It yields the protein CASSLSTRGSSGNTIYF.

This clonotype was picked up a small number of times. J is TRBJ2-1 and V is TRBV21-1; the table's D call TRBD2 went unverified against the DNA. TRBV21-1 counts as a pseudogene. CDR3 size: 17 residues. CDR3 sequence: CASSKASCGTSDNEQFF. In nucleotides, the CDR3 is TGTGCCAGCAGCAAGGCCAGCTGCGGGACTAGCGACAATGAGCAGTTCTTC.

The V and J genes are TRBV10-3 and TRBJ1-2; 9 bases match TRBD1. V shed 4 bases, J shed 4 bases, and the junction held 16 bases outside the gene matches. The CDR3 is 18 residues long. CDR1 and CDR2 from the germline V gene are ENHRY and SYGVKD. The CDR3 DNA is TGTGCCATCAGTGGCCCTCGATCGGAAGGACAGGGGACCTATGGCTACACCTTC. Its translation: CAISGPRSEGQGTYGYTF.

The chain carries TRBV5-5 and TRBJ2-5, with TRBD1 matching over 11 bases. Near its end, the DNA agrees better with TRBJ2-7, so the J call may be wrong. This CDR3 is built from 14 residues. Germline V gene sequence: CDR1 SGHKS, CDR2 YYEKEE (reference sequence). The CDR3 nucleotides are TGTGCCAGCAGCCCCGGACAGGGGGCGAGCGAGCAGTACTTC. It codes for CASSPGQGASEQYF.

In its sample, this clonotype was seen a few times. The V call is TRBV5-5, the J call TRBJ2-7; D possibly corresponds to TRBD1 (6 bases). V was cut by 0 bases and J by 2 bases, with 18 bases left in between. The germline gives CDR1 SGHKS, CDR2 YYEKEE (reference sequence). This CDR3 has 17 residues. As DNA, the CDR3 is TGTGCCAGCAGCTTGGTCTCCGATCAGGGGAATCCCTACGAGCAGTACTTC. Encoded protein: CASSLVSDQGNPYEQYF.

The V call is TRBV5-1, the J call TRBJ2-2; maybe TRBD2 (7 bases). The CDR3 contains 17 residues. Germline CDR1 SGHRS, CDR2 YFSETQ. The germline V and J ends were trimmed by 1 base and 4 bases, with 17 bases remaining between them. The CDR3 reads CASSLFVGGPATGELFF. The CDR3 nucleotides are TGCGCCAGCAGCTTGTTCGTGGGGGGGCCGGCCACCGGGGAGCTGTTTTTT. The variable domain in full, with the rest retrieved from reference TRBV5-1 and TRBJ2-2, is KAGVTQTPRYLIKTRGQQVTLSCSPISGHRSVSWYQQTPGQGLQFLFEYFSETQRNKGNFPGRFSGRQFSNSRSEMNVSTLELGDSALYLCASSLFVGGPATGELFFGEGSRLTVL.

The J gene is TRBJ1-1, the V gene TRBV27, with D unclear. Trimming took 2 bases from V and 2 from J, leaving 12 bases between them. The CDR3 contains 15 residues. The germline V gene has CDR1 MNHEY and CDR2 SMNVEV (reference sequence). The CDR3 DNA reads TGTGCCAGCAGTTTAAGGCCTACCCCAAACACTGAAGCTTTCTTT. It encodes CASSLRPTPNTEAFF.

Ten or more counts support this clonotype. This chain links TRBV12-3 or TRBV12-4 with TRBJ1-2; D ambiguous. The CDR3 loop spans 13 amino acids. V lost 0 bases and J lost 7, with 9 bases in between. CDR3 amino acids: CASSLAIIPGYTF. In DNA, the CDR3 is TGTGCCAGCAGTTTAGCGATAATTCCTGGCTACACCTTC.

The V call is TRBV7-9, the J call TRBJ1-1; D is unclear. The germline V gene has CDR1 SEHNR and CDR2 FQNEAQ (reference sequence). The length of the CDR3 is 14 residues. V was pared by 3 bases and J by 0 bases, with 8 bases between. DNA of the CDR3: TGTGCCAGCAGCTTGTTAAACTTGAACACTGAAGCTTTCTTT. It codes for CASSLLNLNTEAFF.

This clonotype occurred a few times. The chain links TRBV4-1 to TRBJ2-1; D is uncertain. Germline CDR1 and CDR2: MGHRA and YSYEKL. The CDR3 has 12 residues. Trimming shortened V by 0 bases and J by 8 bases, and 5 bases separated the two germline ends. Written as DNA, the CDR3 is TGCGCCAGCAGCCAAGATAACCATGAGCAGTTCTTC. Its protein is CASSQDNHEQFF.

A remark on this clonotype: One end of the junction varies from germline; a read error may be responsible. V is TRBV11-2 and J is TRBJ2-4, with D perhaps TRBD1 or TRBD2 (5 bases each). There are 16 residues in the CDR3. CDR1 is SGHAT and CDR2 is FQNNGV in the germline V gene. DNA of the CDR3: TGTGCCGGCAGCCCCTTCGACAGAGGGCGGGTAGGGGAGCAGTACTTC. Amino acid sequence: CAGSPFDRGRVGEQYF.

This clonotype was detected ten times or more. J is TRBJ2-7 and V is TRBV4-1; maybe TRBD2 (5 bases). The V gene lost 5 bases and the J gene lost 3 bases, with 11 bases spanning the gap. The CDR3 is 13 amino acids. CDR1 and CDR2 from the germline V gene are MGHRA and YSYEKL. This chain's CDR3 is CASSSNRDYEQYF. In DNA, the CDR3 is TGCGCCAGCAGCTCGAACCGGGACTACGAGCAGTACTTC.

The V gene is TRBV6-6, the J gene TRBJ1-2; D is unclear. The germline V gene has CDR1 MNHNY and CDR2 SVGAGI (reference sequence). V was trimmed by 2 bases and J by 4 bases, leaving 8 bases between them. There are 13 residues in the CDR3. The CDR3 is CASSYGVPYGYTF. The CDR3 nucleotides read TGTGCCAGCAGTTACGGGGTCCCCTATGGCTACACCTTC.

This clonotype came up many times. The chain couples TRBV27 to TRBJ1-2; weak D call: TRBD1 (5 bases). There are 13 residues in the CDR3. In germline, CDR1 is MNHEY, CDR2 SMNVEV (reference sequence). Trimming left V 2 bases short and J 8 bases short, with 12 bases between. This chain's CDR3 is CASSLQGTHGYTF. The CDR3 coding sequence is TGTGCCAGCAGTTTACAGGGTACGCACGGCTACACCTTC.

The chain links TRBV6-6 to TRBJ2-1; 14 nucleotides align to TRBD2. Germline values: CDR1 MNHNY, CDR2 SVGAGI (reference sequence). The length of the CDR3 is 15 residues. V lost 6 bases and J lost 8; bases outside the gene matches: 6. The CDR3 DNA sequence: TGTGCCAGCAGAACAGGGACTAGCGGGAGCCATGAGCAGTTCTTC. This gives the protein CASRTGTSGSHEQFF.

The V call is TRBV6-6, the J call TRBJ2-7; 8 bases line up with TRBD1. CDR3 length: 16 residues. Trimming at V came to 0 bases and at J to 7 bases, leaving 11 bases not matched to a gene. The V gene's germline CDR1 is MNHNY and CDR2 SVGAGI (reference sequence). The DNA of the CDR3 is TGTGCCAGCAGTTACTCCGACAGGGGTCGGGGCAATGAGCAGTACTTC. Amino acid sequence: CASSYSDRGRGNEQYF.

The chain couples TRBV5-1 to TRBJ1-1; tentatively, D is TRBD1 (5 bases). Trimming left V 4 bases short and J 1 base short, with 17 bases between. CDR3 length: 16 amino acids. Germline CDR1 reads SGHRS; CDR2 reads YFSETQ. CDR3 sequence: CASSVRDGGGNTEAFF. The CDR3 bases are TGCGCCAGCAGCGTAAGGGACGGTGGGGGGAACACTGAAGCTTTCTTT.

The CDR3 nucleotides are TGTGCCAGCACCACGTTCCGGGACAGAGCCTACGAGCAGTACTTC. This codes for CASTTFRDRAYEQYF. V usage is TRBV12-3 or TRBV12-4 and J usage is TRBJ2-7; TRBD1 matches at 7 bases. J gave up 2 bases and V 7 bases, and 11 bases lay outside the gene matches. The CDR3 is 15 amino acids.

CDR3 sequence (DNA): TGCAGTGCCTCCGTGGGGGCCTACGAGCAGTACTTC. The encoded protein is CSASVGAYEQYF. This chain joins TRBV20-1 and TRBJ2-7; D could derive from TRBD1 or TRBD2 (5 bases each). Germline-derived CDR1 and CDR2 are DFQATT and SNEGSKA (reference sequence). The V and J ends lost 6 bases and 2 bases respectively, with 11 bases between them. This CDR3 is 12 amino acids long.